Sequencing of this TCR beta chain was carried out in a study of blood T cell repertoires in COVID-19. Repertoires were generated with immunoSEQ multiplex PCR, while TCRdb's copy carries only in-frame clones and drops some. This sample has roughly 370,000 clones; around nine tenths occur once, and the top ten carry roughly 10%. This sequence originates from a woman aged 45-60 years who had recovered from COVID-19. Sequenced: PBMCs or T cells enriched from blood (not recorded which).

Here the CDR3 DNA reads TGTGCCAGCAGCCCTTTCCGGACAGGGACGCGGGAGACCCAGTACTTC. Its translation is CASSPFRTGTRETQYF. The chain employs TRBV14 and TRBJ2-5; 8 bases match TRBD1. Germline assignment: CDR1 SGHDN and CDR2 FVKESK. This CDR3 region has 16 residues. Losses at the gene ends were 4 bases for V and 5 bases for J; bases not matched to a gene: 12.